A selection of T cell receptor beta chains follows, all from one sample in a study of blood T cell repertoires in COVID-19. Sequenced by immunoSEQ multiplex PCR; TCRdb stores in-frame clones only, minus some. The sample lists some 210,000 clones, about 92% seen once, with 1% to 1.5% in the top ten. The sample was peripheral blood. Every receptor here comes from a man aged 30 to 45 with acute or convalescent COVID-19. Each CDR3 is given with its conserved first and last residue.

j_call	v_call	cdr3_aa
TRBJ2-5	TRBV19	CASSTGTSGISRETQYF
TRBJ1-1	TRBV7-3	CASSPQGGRTEAFF
TRBJ1-2	TRBV12-3/TRBV12-4	CASSSTANYGYTF
TRBJ1-2	TRBV6-2/TRBV6-3	CASSYSGRTPYGYTF
TRBJ2-3	TRBV28	CASSLGGTDTQYF
TRBJ2-3	TRBV9	CASSVGKGLVADTQYF
TRBJ1-1	TRBV12-5	CASGFMSEAFF
TRBJ2-2	TRBV27	CASRRSIGELFF
TRBJ2-3	TRBV9	CASSVGSVGLAATDTQYF
TRBJ2-7	TRBV21-1	CASIQPDRDSFEQYF
TRBJ1-4	TRBV30	CAWRQRGTNEKLFF
TRBJ1-1	TRBV19	CASSTRDRGLSEAFF
TRBJ2-4	TRBV5-4	CASSPSGENIQYF
TRBJ1-6	TRBV15	CATSRDRGFSPLHF
TRBJ1-5	TRBV19	CASSISRDRGQPQHF
TRBJ2-1	TRBV5-1	CASSSLETGGDEQFF
TRBJ1-1	TRBV15	CATSRDSRGAEAFF
TRBJ2-5	TRBV19	CASKRKFSTFGTGVEQETQYF
TRBJ2-1	TRBV7-8	CAGGGSSYNEQFF
TRBJ2-7	TRBV27	CASSLFGGEQYF
TRBJ2-1	TRBV7-2	CASSFTSSGSSYNEQFF
TRBJ1-1	TRBV11-3	CASSLRDRGKDDTEAFF
TRBJ1-2	TRBV27	CASSAHQDGYTF
TRBJ1-1	TRBV5-6	CASSRIDSPEAFF
TRBJ1-2	TRBV6-4	CASLRFGPINYGYTF
TRBJ2-7	TRBV6-5	CASSIQGTSYEQYF
TRBJ1-1	TRBV27	CASNRDGGSEAFF
TRBJ2-7	TRBV28	CASSYGALAVAYEQYF
TRBJ2-1	TRBV7-6	CASSPRDFNEQFF
TRBJ2-2	TRBV27	CASTERFANTGELFF
TRBJ2-3	TRBV3-1/TRBV3-2	CASSQDLRLAADTQYF
TRBJ2-1	TRBV5-5	CASGMTGAVDEQFF
TRBJ2-5	TRBV5-1	CASSSLAQETQYF
TRBJ1-5	TRBV29-1	CSVPGQGNQPQHF
TRBJ2-2	TRBV6-5	CASSYDRGETGELFF
TRBJ2-7	TRBV11-2	CASSLMPGGYEQYF
TRBJ1-5	TRBV15	CATSRDSGLTGRVQPQHF
TRBJ1-2	TRBV5-4	CASSLARQGSYGYTF
TRBJ1-6	TRBV5-6	CASSSTKGDNSPLHF
TRBJ2-3	TRBV10-1	CASSESGQGASDTQYF